The 9 T cell receptor beta chains reported below all come from one sample, sequenced in a study of T cells in Graves' hyperthyroidism and ophthalmopathy. Using RNA transcripts as the source, TCR beta CDR3 regions were amplified. HTBI primers were used for first-round RT-PCR of the TCR CDR3. MiXCR, run by TCRdb on the multiplex PCR reads, gives a single entry per CDR3 protein. The sample has around 240,000 distinct CDR3 sequences; just over 14% are singletons. Input material: blood. The receptors originated from a woman in her thirties or forties with Graves' hyperthyroidism that later progressed to Graves' ophthalmopathy.

This clonotype was counted ten times or more. The chain uses TRBV5-1 and TRBJ2-5, with a tentative D call TRBD2 (5 bases). CDR3 size: 15 residues. V lost 1 base, J lost 0 bases, and 10 bases lay in between. CDR1 is SGHRS, CDR2 YFSETQ, per germline. DNA of the CDR3: TGCGCCAGCAGCTTGTTGGGAGACCACCAAGAGACCCAGTACTTC. Its protein is CASSLLGDHQETQYF.

This clonotype was detected many times. The chain uses TRBV27 and TRBJ2-2; D gene ambiguous. From germline, CDR1 is MNHEY and CDR2 SMNVEV (reference sequence). Trimming shortened V by 7 bases and J by 6 bases, and 15 bases separated the two germline ends. This CDR3 contains 14 residues. CDR3 DNA: TGTGCCAGCAAAAGGGTCGTATCTGCCGGGGAGCTGTTTTTT. It translates to CASKRVVSAGELFF.

This clonotype was picked up many times. The chain is built from TRBV20-1 and TRBJ2-1; D is perhaps TRBD2 (6 bases). In germline, CDR1 is DFQATT, CDR2 SNEGSKA (reference sequence). The germline V and J ends were trimmed by 6 bases and 4 bases, with 19 bases remaining between them. The CDR3 has 15 residues. For the CDR3, the DNA is TGCAGTGCCGAACCGGTGCGGGATGGGTACAATGAGCAGTTCTTC. Residues: CSAEPVRDGYNEQFF.

In its sample, this clonotype was seen many times. The chain has TRBV18 and TRBJ2-1; no reliable D call. The V end was cut by 2 bases, the J end by 0 bases, with 8 bases between. This CDR3 has 15 amino acids. Per the germline V gene, CDR1 is KGHSH and CDR2 is LQKENI. The DNA for the CDR3 is TGTGCCAGCTCACCAGGTTATAGCTCCTACAATGAGCAGTTCTTC. Residues: CASSPGYSSYNEQFF. Using reference TRBV18 and TRBJ2-1 for the parts outside the CDR3, the full variable domain is NAGVMQNPRHLVRRRGQEARLRCSPMKGHSHVYWYRQLPEEGLKFMVYLQKENIIDESGMPKERFSAEFPKEGPSILRIQQVVRGDSAAYFCASSPGYSSYNEQFFGPGTRLTVL.

This clonotype has a count of ten or more. J is TRBJ2-2 and V is TRBV18, with D possibly matching TRBD1 (6 bases). CDR3 length equals 15 residues. The V end was cut by 4 bases, the J end by 1 base, with 10 bases between. CDR1 is KGHSH, CDR2 LQKENI, per germline. CDR3 DNA: TGTGCCAGCTCACAGGACAGAAGGAACACCGGGGAGCTGTTTTTT. Translating it yields CASSQDRRNTGELFF.

The gene calls are TRBV2 and TRBJ2-5; 7 bases match TRBD2. After removal of 3 bases from V and 5 bases from J, the junction contained 18 bases not matched to a gene. This CDR3 contains 18 residues. CDR1 SNHLY and CDR2 FYNNEI come from the germline V gene. CDR3 sequence reads: CASSDLGASGAPGETQYF. CDR3 DNA sequence: TGTGCCAGCAGTGATTTAGGGGCTAGCGGTGCACCGGGGGAGACCCAGTACTTC. The full variable domain, its missing parts supplied by reference TRBV2 and TRBJ2-5, is EPEVTQTPSHQVTQMGQEVILRCVPISNHLYFYWYRQILGQKVEFLVSFYNNEISEKSEIFDDQFSVERPDGSNFTLKIRSTKLEDSAMYFCASSDLGASGAPGETQYFGPGTRLLVL.

This clonotype was seen only a few times. V gene TRBV6-5 combines with J gene TRBJ2-7; TRBD2 might be the D (5 bases). CDR1 is MNHEY, CDR2 SVGAGI, per germline. The CDR3 is made up of 15 amino acids. V lost 0 bases and J 4 bases, leaving 13 bases between the germline ends. CDR3 in DNA: TGTGCCAGCAGTTACTCGGTGGTAGCGCCTTACGAGCAGTACTTC. This codes for CASSYSVVAPYEQYF.

This clonotype was picked up many times. This chain uses TRBV27 with TRBJ2-7; TRBD2 matches at 13 bases. V shed 6 bases and J 9 bases; nucleotides not matched to a gene: 2. This CDR3 has 12 residues. The germline V gene has CDR1 MNHEY and CDR2 SMNVEV (reference sequence). The CDR3 nucleotides are TGTGCCAGCAGAGGACTAGCGGGAGTGCAGTACTTC. Its translation is CASRGLAGVQYF.

This clonotype was detected ten times or more. V usage is TRBV28 and J usage is TRBJ1-3, with D unclear. CDR1 and CDR2 from the germline V gene are MDHEN and SYDVKM. The V gene lost 8 bases and the J gene lost 8 bases, with 19 bases spanning the gap. The CDR3 spans 14 residues. CDR3 coding DNA: TGTGCCAGCTCAGCCGGTCCTCTGGAGGACACCATATATTTT. As protein: CASSAGPLEDTIYF.